There are a few counts of the clone carrying this T cell receptor beta chain. Its antigen remains unknown. With 3 bases removed from V and 10 bases from J, the gap between germline ends came to 12 bases. This CDR3 has 12 residues. Looked up from germline, CDR1 is ENHRY and CDR2 is SYGVKD. The data are from a study of identical twins. General study points: Conclusions came from cross-sectional statistical analysis, not from following the same donors. There were fewer insertions in abundant cord blood beta clonotypes, but memory repertoires showed no such pattern.

TCRdb called the 5' RACE reads again in MiXCR, with one record for every CDR3 protein. The sample has around 960,000 distinct CDR3 sequences, roughly an eighth seen once. These data also formed part of another study, on yellow fever vaccine responses in identical twins.

V gene TRBV10-3 combines with J gene TRBJ1-2, with D hard to call. Source material: PBMCs. The receptor comes from a woman aged 18-29 years in good health. The CDR3: CAISDGTWDYTF. CDR3 bases: TGTGCCATCAGTGACGGCACATGGGACTACACCTTC.